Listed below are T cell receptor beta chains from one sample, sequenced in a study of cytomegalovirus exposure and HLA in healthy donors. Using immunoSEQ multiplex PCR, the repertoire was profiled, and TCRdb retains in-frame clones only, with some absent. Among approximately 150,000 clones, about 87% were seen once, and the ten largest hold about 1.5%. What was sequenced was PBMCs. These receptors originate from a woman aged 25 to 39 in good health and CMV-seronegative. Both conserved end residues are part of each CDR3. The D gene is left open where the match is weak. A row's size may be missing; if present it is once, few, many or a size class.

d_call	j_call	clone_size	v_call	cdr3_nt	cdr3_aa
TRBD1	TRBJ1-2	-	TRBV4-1	TGCGCCAGCAGCCAAGCGGGGCAGGGGGCGGGCGGCTACACCTTC	CASSQAGQGAGGYTF
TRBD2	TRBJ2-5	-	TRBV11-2	TGTGCCAGCAGCTTAGGGGAACTAGCGGGCCGGAGGGGGGAAACCCAGTACTTC	CASSLGELAGRRGETQYF
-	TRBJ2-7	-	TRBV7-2	TGTGCCAGCAGCTTATTGCCAGGGGCAAACTACGAGCAGTACTTC	CASSLLPGANYEQYF
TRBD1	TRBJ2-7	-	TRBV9	TGTGCCAGCAGCACGGGGACAGGTGACGACGAGCAGTACTTC	CASSTGTGDDEQYF
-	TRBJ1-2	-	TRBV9	TGTGCCAGCAGCGATGGACCGGCGGGCCTAGACTATGGCTACACCTTC	CASSDGPAGLDYGYTF
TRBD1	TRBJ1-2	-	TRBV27	TGTGCCAGCAGTTTATCGGGGGGACAGGGGATGGACTATGGCTACACCTTC	CASSLSGGQGMDYGYTF
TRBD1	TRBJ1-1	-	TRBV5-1	TGCGCCAGCAGCTCGGACAGGTGGGCTGAAGCTTTCTTT	CASSSDRWAEAFF
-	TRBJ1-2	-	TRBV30	TGTGCCTGGAGTGCTACCCGACAGGTCCTAGGGGGCTACACCTTC	CAWSATRQVLGGYTF
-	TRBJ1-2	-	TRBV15	TGTGCCACCAGCAGAGTGGGGGCGATCCGTGGCTACACCTTC	CATSRVGAIRGYTF
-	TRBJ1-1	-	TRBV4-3	TGCGCCAGCAGCCAAACAGGGAGCACTGAAGCTTTCTTT	CASSQTGSTEAFF
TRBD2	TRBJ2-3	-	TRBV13	TGTGCCAGCAGCCTCGGGACTAGCGGGGGAATCACAGATACGCAGTATTTT	CASSLGTSGGITDTQYF
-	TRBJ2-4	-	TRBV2	TGTGCCAGCAGTTTCCTCAGGGAGGACATTCAGTACTTC	CASSFLREDIQYF
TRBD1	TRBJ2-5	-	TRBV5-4	TGTGCCAGCAGCTTGAGGACAGGGCCAGAGACCCAGTACTTC	CASSLRTGPETQYF
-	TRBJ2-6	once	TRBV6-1	TGTGCCAGCACTGACGGTGGAGGTGGGGCCAACGTCCTGACTTTC	CASTDGGGGANVLTF
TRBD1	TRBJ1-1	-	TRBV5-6	TGTGCCAGCAGTCTTGGTGCGGGACAGGTAGAAGCTTTCTTT	CASSLGAGQVEAFF
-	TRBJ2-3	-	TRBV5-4	TGTGCCAGCAGCTTGGGATTAGGACAGCGTTCCACAGATACGCAGTATTTT	CASSLGLGQRSTDTQYF
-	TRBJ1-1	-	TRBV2	TGTGCCAGCTACGGGGGGAACACTGAAGCTTTCTTT	CASYGGNTEAFF
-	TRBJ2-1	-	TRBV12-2	TGTGCAAGTCGCTTAGCCCTCCGGCTAGCGGGGGGCCGTTCCTACAATGAGCAGTTCTTC	CASRLALRLAGGRSYNEQFF
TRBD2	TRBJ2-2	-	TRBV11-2	TGTGCCAGCAGCTTAGCGTTAGCGGGGGAGTCCACCGGGGAGCTGTTTTTT	CASSLALAGESTGELFF
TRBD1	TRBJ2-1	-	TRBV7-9	TGTGCCAGCAGCGGCACGGACAGGCGATTGTCTTATGAGCAGTTCTTC	CASSGTDRRLSYEQFF
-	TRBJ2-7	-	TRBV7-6	TGTGCCAGCAGCTTAGCGGCGGGGTCCGAGCAGTACTTC	CASSLAAGSEQYF
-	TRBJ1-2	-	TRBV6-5	TGTGCCAGCAGGAGATCCGGAGACGGCTACACCTTC	CASRRSGDGYTF
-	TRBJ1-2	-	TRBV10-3	TGTGCCATCAGTGAGTCCGCTTCGGGAGGGGGCTATGGCTACACCTTC	CAISESASGGGYGYTF
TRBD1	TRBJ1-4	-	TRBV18	TGTGCCAGCTTCGACAGGGGAGGAACAACTAATGAAAAACTGTTTTTT	CASFDRGGTTNEKLFF
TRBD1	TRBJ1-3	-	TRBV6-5	TGTGCCAGCAGTTACTCGTCAGGGGGATCTGGAAACACCATATATTTT	CASSYSSGGSGNTIYF
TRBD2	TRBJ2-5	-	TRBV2	TGTGCCAGCAGTGAACAGGGGCTAGCGGGGGTAGAGACCCAGTACTTC	CASSEQGLAGVETQYF
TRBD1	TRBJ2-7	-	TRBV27	TGTGCCAGCAGTTTATACCCCACGACAGGGGACTACGAGCAGTACTTC	CASSLYPTTGDYEQYF
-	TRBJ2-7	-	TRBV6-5	TGTGCCAGCAGTAGGGCAGGGGTCTCCTACGAGCAGTACTTC	CASSRAGVSYEQYF
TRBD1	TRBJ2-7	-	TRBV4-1	TGCGCCAGCAGACAAGTGGGACAGGGTAACGAGCAGTACTTC	CASRQVGQGNEQYF
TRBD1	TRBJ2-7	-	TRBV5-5	TGTGCCAGCAGCTTGTATTGGACAGGGGATCCCTACGAGCAGTACTTC	CASSLYWTGDPYEQYF
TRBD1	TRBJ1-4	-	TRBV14	TGTGCCAGCAGCTCTCTGGACAGGGGGCCAGGAAAACTGTTTTTT	CASSSLDRGPGKLFF
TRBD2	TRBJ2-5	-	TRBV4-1	TGCGCCAGCAGCCAGGGGAGGGCGTACGTTGAGACCCAGTACTTC	CASSQGRAYVETQYF
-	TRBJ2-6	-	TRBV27	TGTGCCAGCAGTTGGTCGGGCTCTGGGGCCAACGTCCTGACTTTC	CASSWSGSGANVLTF
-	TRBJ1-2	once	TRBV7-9	TGTGCCAGCAGCTTAGGGACAGTTTATGGCTACACCTTC	CASSLGTVYGYTF
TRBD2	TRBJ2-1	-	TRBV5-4	TGTGCCAGCAGCTTGACCGGACTAGAAACCAATGAGCAGTTCTTC	CASSLTGLETNEQFF
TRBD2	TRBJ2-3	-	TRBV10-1	TGCGCCAGCAGTGGACTAGCGGGCTCCCCAGATACGCAGTATTTT	CASSGLAGSPDTQYF
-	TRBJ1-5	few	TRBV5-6	TGTGCCAGCAGCTTCGGCAATCAGCCCCAGCATTTT	CASSFGNQPQHF
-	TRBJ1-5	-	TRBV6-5	TGTGCCAGCAGTCTGACGGGTCCTAGCAATCAGCCCCAGCATTTT	CASSLTGPSNQPQHF
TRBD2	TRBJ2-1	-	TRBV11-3	TGTGCCAGCAGCCTAGGGGTAGCGGGGGGGCCAGATGAGCAGTTCTTC	CASSLGVAGGPDEQFF
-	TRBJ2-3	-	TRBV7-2	TGTGCCAGCAGCTCAACCACAGGGTCAGATACGCAGTATTTT	CASSSTTGSDTQYF
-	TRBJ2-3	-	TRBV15	TGTGCCACCAGCAGAGTCGTTGCGGACACAGATACGCAGTATTTT	CATSRVVADTDTQYF
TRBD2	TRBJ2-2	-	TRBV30	TGTGCCTGGAGTGGTTTTGGTCTAGCGGAGCACACCGGGGAGCTGTTTTTT	CAWSGFGLAEHTGELFF
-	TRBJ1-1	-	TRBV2	TGTGCCAGCACTAAATGGGGGGACGGGAACACTGAAGCTTTCTTT	CASTKWGDGNTEAFF
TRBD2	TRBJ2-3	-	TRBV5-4	TGTGCCAGCAGCAGGCCTGCGGGGGGAAGCACAGATACGCAGTATTTT	CASSRPAGGSTDTQYF
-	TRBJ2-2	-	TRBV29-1	TGCAGCGCCTACCTTGGCACCGGGGAGCTGTTTTTT	CSAYLGTGELFF
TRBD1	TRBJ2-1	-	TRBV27	TGTGCCAGCAGCCAGAGACAGGGGGCTGACAATGAGCAGTTCTTC	CASSQRQGADNEQFF
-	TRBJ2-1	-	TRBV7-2	TGTGCCAGCAGCTCGGACAGTGATCCCTACAATGAGCAGTTCTTC	CASSSDSDPYNEQFF
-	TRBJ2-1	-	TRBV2	TGTGCCAGCAGTGCAGGGGAACAGTTCTTC	CASSAGEQFF
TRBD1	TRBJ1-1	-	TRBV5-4	TGTGCCAGCAGCTCCGGGACAGGGGGAAGGACTGAAGCTTTCTTT	CASSSGTGGRTEAFF
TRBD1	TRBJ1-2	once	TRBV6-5	TGTGCCAGCAGACAGGGGTCGGGGAACTATGGCTACACCTTC	CASRQGSGNYGYTF
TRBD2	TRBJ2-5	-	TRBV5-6	TGTGCCAGCAGCTTACTAGCGGGGGGTGAAGAGACCCAGTACTTC	CASSLLAGGEETQYF
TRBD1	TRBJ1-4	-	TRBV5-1	TGCGCCAGCAGCCCCGCCCCCCGACAGGGGCTTAATGTACTGTTTTTT	CASSPAPRQGLNVLFF
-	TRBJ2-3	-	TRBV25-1	TGTGCCAGCAGCCAGATAGGGGGAGATACGCAGTATTTT	CASSQIGGDTQYF
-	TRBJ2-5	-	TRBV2	TGTGCCAGCAGTGAAGCCTGGGACTCACGGGAGACCCAGTACTTC	CASSEAWDSRETQYF
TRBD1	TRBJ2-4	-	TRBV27	TGTGCCAGCAGTTTAGGGGGACAGGGGGATGTAGCCAAAAACATTCAGTACTTC	CASSLGGQGDVAKNIQYF
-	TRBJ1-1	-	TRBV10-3	TGTGCCATCAGTGATCACAGGGCAGACACTGAAGCTTTCTTT	CAISDHRADTEAFF
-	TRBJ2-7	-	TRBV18	TGTGCCAGCTCACCGGGGCAGGGGTTCCCGAGCTCCTACGAGCAGTACTTC	CASSPGQGFPSSYEQYF
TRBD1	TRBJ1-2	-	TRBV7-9	TGTGCCAGCAGCGTACAGGGGGTTCCTGGCTACACCTTC	CASSVQGVPGYTF